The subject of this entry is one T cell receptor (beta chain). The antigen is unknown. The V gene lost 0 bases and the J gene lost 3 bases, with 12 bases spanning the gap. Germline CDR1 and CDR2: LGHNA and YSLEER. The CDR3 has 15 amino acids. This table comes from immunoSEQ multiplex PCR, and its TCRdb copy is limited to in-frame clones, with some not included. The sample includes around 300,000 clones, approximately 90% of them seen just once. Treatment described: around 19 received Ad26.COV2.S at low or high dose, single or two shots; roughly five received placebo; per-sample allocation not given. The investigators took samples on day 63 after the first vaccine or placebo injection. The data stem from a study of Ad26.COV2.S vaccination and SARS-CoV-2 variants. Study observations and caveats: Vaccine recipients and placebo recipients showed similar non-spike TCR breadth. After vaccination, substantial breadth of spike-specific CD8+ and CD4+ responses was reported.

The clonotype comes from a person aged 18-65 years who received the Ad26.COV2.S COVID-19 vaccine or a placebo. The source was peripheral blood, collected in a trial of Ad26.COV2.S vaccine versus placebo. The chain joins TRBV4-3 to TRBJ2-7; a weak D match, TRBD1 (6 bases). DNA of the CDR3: TGCGCCAGCAGCCAAGATACCCAGGGGTACTACGAGCAGTACTTC. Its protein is CASSQDTQGYYEQYF.